The 30 T cell receptor beta chains reported below all come from one sample, sequenced in a study of blood T cells in healthy people across ages. A second roughly 6 to 11 cycle PCR used barcoded and J-beta primers. TCRdb fed the 5' RACE reads into MiXCR, producing one record per CDR3 protein. Altogether about 1.6 million distinct CDR3 sequences are present, 30% to 40% being singletons, with the ten largest covering about 11%. The material sequenced was blood. Every receptor here comes from a woman aged 25 to 39 in good health.

The gene calls are TRBV11-2 and TRBJ1-1; 9 bases match TRBD1. Trimming removed 3 bases from V and 5 bases from J; junction bases left unmatched: 7. Germline V gene sequence: CDR1 SGHAT, CDR2 FQNNGV. This CDR3 has 15 amino acids. The CDR3 DNA is TGTGCCAGCAGCTTCGACGCCGGGACAGGGACTGAAGCTTTCTTT. It is translated as CASSFDAGTGTEAFF.

To note about this clonotype: This could be a read error, since a much larger clone is one nucleotide away. The J gene is TRBJ2-5, the V gene TRBV5-1; 8 bases align to TRBD1. The CDR3 is 16 amino acids. Germline V gene lookup returns CDR1 SGHRS and CDR2 YFSETQ. CDR3 in DNA: TGCGCCAGCGGCTTGGCCCCGACAGGGGCACAAGAGACCCAGTACTTC. This translates into CASGLAPTGAQETQYF.

About this clonotype itself: A junction end diverges from the germline sequence, so it may reflect a read error. J is TRBJ2-7 and V is TRBV6-6; D remains ambiguous. Germline V gene sequence: CDR1 MNHNY, CDR2 SVGAGI (reference sequence). The CDR3 covers 12 residues. This CDR3 reads CTSSNPDGEQYF. In nucleotides, the CDR3 is TGTACCAGCAGTAATCCGGACGGGGAGCAGTACTTC.

This chain joins TRBV29-1 and TRBJ1-2, with 8 bases matching TRBD1. Germline CDR1 and CDR2: SQVTM and ANQGSEA. V dropped 6 bases and J dropped 4; count of bases not matched to a gene: 4. This CDR3 is 12 amino acids long. CDR3 in amino acids: CSVGDRTYGYTF. The CDR3 nucleotides read TGCAGCGTGGGGGACAGGACCTATGGCTACACCTTC.

In its sample, this clonotype was seen many times. The J gene is TRBJ2-1, the V gene TRBV10-3; 10 bases are a match to TRBD2. The CDR3 runs 15 residues. V lost 3 bases to trimming and J lost 5 bases; unmatched junction nucleotides: 4. CDR1 is ENHRY and CDR2 is SYGVKD in the germline V gene. The CDR3 reads CAISDLAGANNEQFF. CDR3 in DNA: TGTGCCATCAGTGATCTAGCGGGGGCTAACAATGAGCAGTTCTTC.

On this clonotype: This may be a read error, as it is one base from a much larger clone. The V call is TRBV5-1, the J call TRBJ1-2; no clear D gene. Germline V lookup: CDR1 SGHRS, CDR2 YFSETQ. This CDR3 has 13 amino acids. The CDR3 coding sequence is TGCACCAGCAGCCCCCGAGGCCTCTATGGCTACACCTTC. Translated: CTSSPRGLYGYTF.

This chain links TRBV5-1 with TRBJ2-1; 7 nucleotides line up with TRBD2. Per the germline V gene, CDR1 is SGHRS and CDR2 is YFSETQ. J gave up 10 bases and V 0 bases, and 7 bases lay outside the gene matches. The CDR3 loop spans 14 amino acids. The CDR3 loop is CASSLGSAGDEQFF. The DNA for the CDR3 is TGCGCCAGCAGCTTGGGGTCCGCGGGAGACGAGCAGTTCTTC.

The chain has TRBV6-1 and TRBJ2-5; TRBD2 might be the D (5 bases). Germline loops: CDR1 MNHNS, CDR2 SASEGT. The CDR3 spans 12 residues. V was shortened by 2 bases and J by 11 bases, with 12 bases between the two germline ends. In nucleotides, the CDR3 is TGTGCCAGCAGTGAATTCTTGAGGGAGCAGTACTTC. This gives the protein CASSEFLREQYF.

This clonotype occurred a few times. The chain joins TRBV3-1 to TRBJ2-1, with 10 bases lining up with TRBD2. Germline assignment: CDR1 LGHDT and CDR2 YNNKEL (reference sequence). Losses at the gene ends were 1 base for V and 9 bases for J; bases not matched to a gene: 6. This CDR3 has 15 amino acids. The CDR3: CASSQGRLAGVEQFF. The CDR3 coding sequence is TGTGCCAGCAGCCAAGGGCGGCTAGCGGGGGTTGAGCAGTTCTTC.

V and J are TRBV20-1 and TRBJ2-5; a possible D gene is TRBD2 (6 bases). CDR3 length: 12 amino acids. Germline assignment: CDR1 DFQATT and CDR2 SNEGSKA (reference sequence). With 8 bases removed from V and 2 bases from J, the gap between germline ends came to 12 bases. Here the CDR3 DNA reads TGCAGTCCCGGGGGAGTTCAAGAGACCCAGTACTTC. It encodes CSPGGVQETQYF.

This clonotype was counted only a few times. The chain combines TRBV15 with TRBJ2-3; 7 nucleotides align to TRBD2. CDR3 length equals 14 residues. The V and J ends lost 7 bases and 2 bases, in that order; junction bases with no gene match: 6. Germline-derived CDR1 and CDR2 are LNHNV and YYDKDF (reference sequence). The CDR3 DNA follows: TGTGCCACCAATCGGGGGGTAATCACAGATACGCAGTATTTT. Translating it yields CATNRGVITDTQYF.

Remarks on this clonotype: Germline is not matched at one junction end, which may reflect a read error. The chain joins TRBV3-1 to TRBJ2-1, with TRBD2 matching 11 bases. CDR1 and CDR2 from the germline V gene are LGHDT and YNNKEL (reference sequence). The CDR3 runs to 17 residues. Written as DNA, the CDR3 is TGTGCCAGTAGCCAAGAGTTCCTGGGTAGCGGGAGGGGTGAGCAGTTCTTC. Amino acid sequence: CASSQEFLGSGRGEQFF.

There are a few counts of this clonotype. J is TRBJ1-2 and V is TRBV3-1, with D unclear. Germline CDR1 is LGHDT and CDR2 is YNNKEL (reference sequence). This CDR3 has 14 amino acids. V shed 0 bases and J shed 8 bases, with 13 bases lying between them. CDR3 bases: TGTGCCAGCAGCCAAGATCAACGGGCCAGGGGCTACACCTTC. Translation: CASSQDQRARGYTF.

This chain links TRBV27 with TRBJ2-3; a weak D match, TRBD2 (6 bases). The V gene lost 7 bases and the J gene lost 1 base, with 27 bases spanning the gap. Per the germline V gene, CDR1 is MNHEY and CDR2 is SMNVEV (reference sequence). This CDR3 is built from 19 residues. The CDR3 DNA follows: TGTGCCAGCACGAGACGCTTAAGGGAGGCCACAAACGGCACAGATACGCAGTATTTT. This encodes CASTRRLREATNGTDTQYF.

The chain combines TRBV6-5 with TRBJ2-7; TRBD2 matches at 13 bases. Germline loops: CDR1 MNHEY, CDR2 SVGAGI. J lost 3 bases, V lost 6 bases, and 8 bases had no gene match. The CDR3 runs to 16 residues. The CDR3 here is CASRGLAGTGFYEQYF. The CDR3 nucleotides are TGTGCCAGCAGGGGACTAGCGGGAACGGGGTTCTACGAGCAGTACTTC.

The count of this clonotype is one. The junction shows a germline mismatch at one end, possibly a read error. The chain uses TRBV5-1 and TRBJ2-7; D unresolved. The germline gives CDR1 SGHRS, CDR2 YFSETQ. The CDR3 loop spans 15 amino acids. The CDR3 DNA reads as TGCGCCAGCAGCTTCACGTCCAGCCCTCTGGACGAGCAGCACTTC. Translation: CASSFTSSPLDEQHF. Complete variable domain (other parts from reference TRBV5-1 and TRBJ2-7): KAGVTQTPRYLIKTRGQQVTLSCSPISGHRSVSWYQQTPGQGLQFLFEYFSETQRNKGNFPGRFSGRQFSNSRSEMNVSTLELGDSALYLCASSFTSSPLDEQHFGPGTRLTVT.

V gene TRBV5-1 combines with J gene TRBJ2-5, with TRBD2 matching 11 bases. The CDR3 sequence is 17 residues long. The J segment lost 4 bases and the V segment lost 0 bases, leaving 8 bases of the junction unmatched. Germline CDR1 and CDR2: SGHRS and YFSETQ. CDR3 sequence (DNA): TGCGCCAGCAGCTTGGTGGGTAGCGGGGGGGCCCGAGAGACCCAGTACTTC. Its protein product is CASSLVGSGGARETQYF.

On this clonotype itself: A much larger clone lies one base from this, so it may be a read error. The gene calls are TRBV12-3 or TRBV12-4 and TRBJ2-4; possibly TRBD1 for D (5 bases). The CDR3 is made up of 11 amino acids. In DNA form, the CDR3 reads TGTGCCGGCAGTACGACAGACATTCAGTACTTC. It translates to CAGSTTDIQYF.

Only one count was recorded for this clonotype. A read error may produce the germline difference seen at one junction end. The chain carries TRBV4-1 and TRBJ2-3; 9 bases are a match to TRBD2. The CDR3 covers 17 residues. Germline CDR1 is MGHRA and CDR2 is YSYEKL. This chain's CDR3 is CVSSPLAGEGPPDTQYF. As DNA, the CDR3 is TGCGTCAGCAGCCCCTTAGCGGGGGAGGGGCCCCCAGATACGCAGTATTTT.

This clonotype was seen only once. The V call is TRBV20-1, the J call TRBJ1-1, with TRBD1 identical over 7 bases. The CDR3 contains 13 residues. The trim removed 4 bases at V and 11 bases at J, leaving 13 bases unmatched. Germline V gene lookup returns CDR1 DFQATT and CDR2 SNEGSKA (reference sequence). CDR3 in DNA: TGCAGTGCTACCGCGGACAGGTGGCGGGGGGCTTTCTTT. This encodes CSATADRWRGAFF.

Comments on this clonotype: A much larger clone is a single base away; this may be a read error. The rearrangement links TRBV10-3 to TRBJ2-5; 7 nucleotides agree with TRBD1. The J call may be faulty, since TRBJ2-7 better matches the DNA end. The CDR3 runs 13 residues. Germline loops: CDR1 ENHRY, CDR2 SYGVKD. The CDR3 DNA reads as TGTGCCACCAGCACAGGGGACGACCACGAGCAGTACTTC. Amino acids: CATSTGDDHEQYF.

The chain uses TRBV15 and TRBJ2-6; 7 bases are a match to TRBD2. CDR3 length: 17 amino acids. Germline V gene lookup returns CDR1 LNHNV and CDR2 YYDKDF (reference sequence). V gave up 5 bases and J gave up 0 bases; unmatched junction bases: 7. As DNA, the CDR3 is TGTGCCACCAGCCTTCCGGGACTATTCTCTGGGGCCAACGTCCTGACTTTC. Residues: CATSLPGLFSGANVLTF.

The gene calls are TRBV4-2 and TRBJ1-1; 7 nucleotides agree with TRBD1. CDR1 is LGHNA and CDR2 is YNFKEQ in the germline V gene. The J segment lost 5 bases and the V segment lost 0 bases, leaving 6 bases of the junction unmatched. The length of the CDR3 is 15 residues. The CDR3 here is CASSQDRGRGTEAFF. DNA of the CDR3: TGTGCCAGCAGCCAAGATAGGGGGCGCGGGACTGAAGCTTTCTTT.

The chain uses TRBV20-1 and TRBJ2-3, with 9 nucleotides matching TRBD1. The germline CDR1 and CDR2 sequences are DFQATT and SNEGSKA (reference sequence). The CDR3 is 16 amino acids. V dropped 2 bases and J dropped 4; count of bases not matched to a gene: 10. In nucleotides, the CDR3 is TGCAGTGCTAGAAACCCGGGACAGGGTGAGGCAGATACGCAGTATTTT. This encodes CSARNPGQGEADTQYF.

The chain recombines TRBV5-4 with TRBJ2-7, with TRBD2 as a possible D gene (6 bases). The CDR3 sequence is 15 residues long. The V gene lost 4 bases and the J gene lost 5 bases, with 19 bases spanning the gap. Per the germline V gene, CDR1 is SGHNT and CDR2 is YYREEE (reference sequence). The CDR3 nucleotides are TGTGCCAGCAGCACGCAGACTAGTTCCCTGAACGAGCAGTACTTC. It encodes CASSTQTSSLNEQYF.

In regard to this clonotype: Germline and junction disagree at one end, which may indicate a read error. The chain couples TRBV7-8 to TRBJ1-5; TRBD1 agrees at 9 bases. The V gene's germline CDR1 is SGHVS and CDR2 FQNEAQ. The CDR3 runs to 17 residues. The CDR3 region is CASSLKAPQGADQHQHF. CDR3 coding DNA: TGTGCCAGCAGCTTAAAAGCACCACAGGGGGCTGATCAGCACCAGCATTTT.

This clonotype was observed a handful of times. The CDR3 spells CASGAKGGMNEQFF. The CDR3 coding sequence is TGTGCCAGCGGCGCGAAGGGTGGGATGAATGAGCAGTTCTTC. The chain uses TRBV2 and TRBJ2-1, with D uncertain. The CDR3 contains 14 residues. V dropped 8 bases and J dropped 7 bases, with 18 bases sitting between them. Germline-derived CDR1 and CDR2 are SNHLY and FYNNEI.

This clonotype came up a few times. The V call is TRBV9, the J call TRBJ2-3, with 10 bases lining up with TRBD2. The V segment lost 3 bases and the J segment 5 bases; nucleotides outside the gene matches: 3. Germline-derived CDR1 and CDR2 are SGDLS and YYNGEE. CDR3 length equals 14 residues. Written as DNA, the CDR3 is TGTGCCAGCAGCGACCGACTAGCGGGAGATACGCAGTATTTT. Its protein product is CASSDRLAGDTQYF.

The CDR3 sequence is CAWSVTRFNSPLHF. DNA for the CDR3: TGTGCCTGGAGTGTAACGCGTTTTAATTCACCCCTCCACTTT. The rearrangement uses TRBV30 and TRBJ1-6; no clear D gene. This CDR3 comprises 14 residues. Per the germline V gene, CDR1 is GTSNPN and CDR2 is SVGIG (reference sequence). The germline V and J ends were trimmed by 0 bases and 6 bases, with 9 bases remaining between them.

This clonotype was found many times. The V call is TRBV7-2, the J call TRBJ2-4; a possible D gene is TRBD2 (6 bases). Trimming cost V 2 bases and J 5 bases, with 13 bases left between them. CDR3 size: 15 residues. CDR1 SGHTA and CDR2 FQGNSA come from the germline V gene. The CDR3 sequence is CASSLNGGVENIQYF. CDR3 nucleotide sequence: TGTGCCAGCAGCTTAAACGGGGGAGTTGAAAACATTCAGTACTTC.